Presented here are 13 T cell receptor beta chains from one specimen sequenced in a study of cytomegalovirus exposure and HLA in healthy donors. The study ran its PCR with 60 Vbeta and 13 Jbeta primers. The data were produced by immunoSEQ multiplex PCR, yet TCRdb's version contains in-frame clones alone and is incomplete. The data contain 87,000 or so clones, 60% to 80% of them singletons. Sequenced material: PBMCs. These receptors were taken from a man in his 60s in good health and CMV-seronegative.

There are a few counts of this clone. The V call is TRBV19, the J call TRBJ2-6, with 8 bases identical to TRBD1. The V segment lost 10 bases and the J segment 2 bases; nucleotides outside the gene matches: 7. This CDR3 spans 15 amino acids. Germline values: CDR1 LNHDA, CDR2 SQIVND (reference sequence). The CDR3 sequence is CATGQDNPGANVLTF. DNA of the CDR3: TGTGCCACGGGACAGGATAACCCTGGGGCCAACGTCCTGACTTTC.

The V and J genes are TRBV12-5 and TRBJ2-3; 7 bases map to TRBD2. Germline CDR1 is LGHNT and CDR2 is FRNRAP. Losses at the gene ends were 4 bases for V and 0 bases for J; bases not matched to a gene: 7. The CDR3 consists of 16 residues. The CDR3: CASGSTFSGSTDTQYF. The CDR3 nucleotides are TGTGCTAGTGGTTCAACCTTTAGCGGGAGCACAGATACGCAGTATTTT.

This clone was seen more than once but under ten times. The chain is built from TRBV6-5 and TRBJ1-2; TRBD1 agrees at 9 bases. The CDR3 sequence is 13 residues long. CDR1 is MNHEY, CDR2 SVGAGI, per germline. With 6 bases clipped from V and 5 bases from J, the junction kept 4 bases outside the gene matches. CDR3 loop: CASRYGTGYGYTF. The CDR3 DNA follows: TGTGCCAGCAGATATGGGACAGGGTATGGCTACACCTTC.

The V gene is TRBV9, the J gene TRBJ2-1, with no clear D. V lost 2 bases to trimming and J lost 8 bases, with 14 bases between them. Germline loops: CDR1 SGDLS, CDR2 YYNGEE. This CDR3 comprises 14 residues. The CDR3 loop reads CASSVEPNGYEQFF. The CDR3 DNA reads as TGTGCCAGCAGCGTGGAGCCAAACGGGTATGAGCAGTTCTTC. Full variable domain (missing parts from reference TRBV9 and TRBJ2-1): DSGVTQTPKHLITATGQRVTLRCSPRSGDLSVYWYQQSLDQGLQFLIQYYNGEERAKGNILERFSAQQFPDLHSELNLSSLELGDSALYFCASSVEPNGYEQFFGPGTRLTVL.

Only a few counts were recorded for this clone. This sequence joins TRBV9 and TRBJ1-3, with D tentatively TRBD1 (6 bases). CDR1 and CDR2 from the germline V gene are SGDLS and YYNGEE. Trimming removed 3 bases at V and 0 bases at J, with 10 bases between. The CDR3 has 15 residues. The CDR3 loop is CASSENRVSGNTIYF. The CDR3, as DNA: TGTGCCAGCAGCGAGAACAGGGTCTCTGGAAACACCATATATTTT.

The chain links TRBV5-1 to TRBJ2-7; D might be TRBD2 (6 bases). CDR3 size: 13 residues. Trimming took off 3 bases at V and 5 bases at J, with 12 bases between the two ends. Germline assignment: CDR1 SGHRS and CDR2 YFSETQ. CDR3 coding DNA: TGCGCCAGCAGCTGGGGGACTCAGAACGAGCAGTACTTC. Translating it yields CASSWGTQNEQYF. The full variable domain, completed using reference TRBV5-1 and TRBJ2-7, is KAGVTQTPRYLIKTRGQQVTLSCSPISGHRSVSWYQQTPGQGLQFLFEYFSETQRNKGNFPGRFSGRQFSNSRSEMNVSTLELGDSALYLCASSWGTQNEQYFGPGTRLTVT.

The V gene is TRBV11-2, the J gene TRBJ1-4; TRBD1 might be the D (5 bases). The CDR3 loop spans 14 amino acids. With 5 bases removed from V and 8 bases from J, the gap between germline ends came to 15 bases. Germline assignment: CDR1 SGHAT and CDR2 FQNNGV. CDR3 loop: CASSPNPQGEKLFF. CDR3 DNA sequence: TGTGCCAGCAGCCCTAACCCGCAGGGAGAAAAACTGTTTTTT.

As concerns this clone: One end of the junction varies from germline; a read error may be responsible. The V and J genes are TRBV7-7 and TRBJ2-2; 10 positions agree with TRBD2. CDR3 length equals 15 residues. Germline CDR1 is SSHAT and CDR2 is FNYEAQ (reference sequence). CDR3 coding DNA: TGTGCTAGCAGCTCCCCTAGCGGGGGCCCCGGGGAGCTGTTTTTT. Translation gives CASSSPSGGPGELFF. Supplemented by reference TRBV7-7 and TRBJ2-2, the full variable domain reads GAGVSQSPRYKVTKRGQDVTLRCDPISSHATLYWYQQALGQGPEFLTYFNYEAQPDKSGLPSDRFSAERPEGSISTLTIQRTEQRDSAMYRCASSSPSGGPGELFFGEGSRLTVL.

V usage is TRBV10-2 and J usage is TRBJ1-6; 7 bases are a match to TRBD1. The CDR3 length is 15 residues. Germline values: CDR1 WSHSY, CDR2 SAAADI. V lost 8 bases and J lost 4; bases outside the gene matches: 8. The CDR3 reads CASLDRAKYNSPLHF. The CDR3, as DNA: TGCGCCAGCCTTGACAGGGCTAAATATAATTCACCCCTCCACTTT.

This chain connects TRBV2 to TRBJ2-7, with 8 bases identical to TRBD1. The CDR3 contains 13 residues. CDR1 and CDR2 from the germline V gene are SNHLY and FYNNEI. V lost 8 bases and J lost 1; bases outside the gene matches: 4. The CDR3 DNA sequence: TGTGCCAGCTCCCGACAGGGGTCCTACGAGCAGTACTTC. It codes for CASSRQGSYEQYF.

The J gene is TRBJ2-5, the V gene TRBV28; 9 bases align to TRBD2. Germline assignment: CDR1 MDHEN and CDR2 SYDVKM. This CDR3 has 16 residues. The V and J ends lost 3 bases and 2 bases, in that order; junction bases with no gene match: 7. CDR3 sequence reads: CASSLGTSRIQETQYF. In nucleotides, the CDR3 is TGTGCCAGCAGTTTGGGGACTAGCAGAATACAAGAGACCCAGTACTTC.

About this clone itself: The sample holds other DNA sequences that translate to the same CDR3. V gene TRBV7-9 combines with J gene TRBJ2-7; perhaps TRBD2 as D (7 bases). Trimming took off 5 bases at V and 2 bases at J, with 13 bases between the two ends. Germline CDR1 reads SEHNR; CDR2 reads FQNEAQ (reference sequence). The CDR3 contains 14 residues. This chain's CDR3 is CASSPRGGAYEQYF. As DNA, the CDR3 is TGTGCCAGCAGCCCGAGGGGGGGGGCCTACGAGCAGTACTTC.

This CDR3 is CAWSQQGDQPQHF. CDR3 coding DNA: TGTGCCTGGAGTCAACAGGGTGATCAGCCCCAGCATTTT. The chain employs TRBV30 and TRBJ1-5, with D perhaps matching TRBD1 (6 bases). Deletions cut 2 bases from V and 5 bases from J, with 10 bases between. This CDR3 is 13 amino acids long. In germline, CDR1 is GTSNPN, CDR2 SVGIG (reference sequence).